The 21 T cell receptor beta chains reported below all come from one sample, sequenced in a study of tumor-infiltrating lymphocytes in localized non-small cell lung cancer. The assay was immunoSEQ multiplex PCR, and TCRdb's table has in-frame clones only and misses some. The repertoire holds thousands of clones, with over 70% as singletons. The specimen was uninvolved lung tissue not adjacent to the tumor. The receptors stem from a human donor with non-small cell lung cancer.

This clone appeared a single time. The V and J genes are TRBV30 and TRBJ2-1; 14 positions match TRBD2. The CDR3 sequence is 17 residues long. With V trimmed by 5 bases and J by 7 bases, 13 bases remained unmatched. Germline CDR1 and CDR2: GTSNPN and SVGIG (reference sequence). CDR3 sequence (DNA): TGTGCCTGGCCCCCGGGACTAGCGGGAGAGGTGGGGAATGAGCAGTTCTTC. This translates into CAWPPGLAGEVGNEQFF.

This clone appeared a single time. A junction end diverges from the germline sequence, so it may reflect a read error. The V call is TRBV7-7, the J call TRBJ2-7, with 10 nucleotides matching TRBD1. CDR1 SSHAT and CDR2 FNYEAQ come from the germline V gene (reference sequence). The CDR3 has 13 residues. DNA of the CDR3: TGTGCTAGCAGCTTGGACAGGGGGGACGAGCAGTACTTC. This gives the protein CASSLDRGDEQYF.

For the CDR3, the DNA is TGTGCCAGCAGTGTGACTAGCGGAGCCAATGAGCAGTTCTTC. This encodes CASSVTSGANEQFF. The chain employs TRBV28 and TRBJ2-1, with 9 bases aligning to TRBD2. The CDR3 length is 14 residues. V was clipped by 5 bases and J by 6 bases; unmatched bases: 5. Germline CDR1 MDHEN, CDR2 SYDVKM.

The chain recombines TRBV6-1 with TRBJ2-7, with 7 bases that match TRBD1. V lost 11 bases, J lost 2 bases, and 15 bases stayed unmatched. This CDR3 has 15 residues. The germline V gene encodes CDR1 MNHNS and CDR2 SASEGT. The CDR3 protein is CASTGEQGVPYEQYF. The CDR3 DNA sequence: TGTGCCTCGACCGGGGAGCAGGGGGTACCCTACGAGCAGTACTTC.

The CDR3: CASSFSTESEAFF. CDR3 nucleotides: TGTGCCAGCAGTTTCTCGACAGAATCTGAAGCTTTCTTT. The chain employs TRBV27 and TRBJ1-1; maybe TRBD1 (5 bases). Germline assignment: CDR1 MNHEY and CDR2 SMNVEV (reference sequence). CDR3 size: 13 residues. V was pared by 3 bases and J by 6 bases, with 11 bases between.

The rearrangement links TRBV28 to TRBJ2-1, with a tentative D call TRBD2 (6 bases). Germline CDR1 MDHEN, CDR2 SYDVKM. CDR3 length equals 15 residues. The V end lost 3 bases, the J end lost 5 bases, and 14 bases lay between the germline ends. The CDR3 here is CASSFGGVSNNEQFF. The CDR3 DNA follows: TGTGCCAGCAGTTTCGGAGGGGTTTCGAACAATGAGCAGTTCTTC.

The chain links TRBV6-6 to TRBJ2-5, with 8 bases that match TRBD1. The CDR3 extends over 14 amino acids. The V and J ends lost 5 bases and 4 bases, in that order; junction bases with no gene match: 6. Germline V gene sequence: CDR1 MNHNY, CDR2 SVGAGI (reference sequence). In DNA, the CDR3 is TGTGCCAGCAGTCAACAGGGGGAAGGAGAGACCCAGTACTTC. Translation gives CASSQQGEGETQYF.

Notes on this clone: An end of the junction does not agree with germline; a read error may underlie this. The chain is built from TRBV30 and TRBJ2-7, with TRBD1 matching over 7 bases. The CDR3 has 12 residues. Germline V gene sequence: CDR1 GTSNPN, CDR2 SVGIG (reference sequence). The CDR3 region is CAWGRAGTVPCF. CDR3 nucleotides: TGTGCCTGGGGACGGGCCGGGACAGTCCCGTGTTTC.

The rearrangement links TRBV19 to TRBJ1-1; D unclear. The CDR3 totals 15 residues. The ends were cut back, 6 bases at V and 2 bases at J, with 16 bases in the middle. Germline loops: CDR1 LNHDA, CDR2 SQIVND (reference sequence). For the CDR3, the DNA is TGTGCCAGTAGCCCCGTTTTGGCAGCTAACACTGAAGCTTTCTTT. Translating it yields CASSPVLAANTEAFF.

The chain carries TRBV7-2 and TRBJ1-2; no reliable D call. V was shortened by 2 bases and J by 4 bases, with 5 bases between the two germline ends. This CDR3 comprises 12 residues. Germline lookup yields CDR1 SGHTA and CDR2 FQGNSA. The CDR3 here is CASSLTIYGYTF. The DNA for the CDR3 is TGTGCCAGCAGCTTAACGATCTATGGCTACACCTTC.

This clone has only one observation. The chain recombines TRBV30 with TRBJ2-3, with D maybe TRBD1 (6 bases). Germline assignment: CDR1 GTSNPN and CDR2 SVGIG (reference sequence). Trimming removed 1 base at V and 2 bases at J, with 13 bases between. The CDR3 has 15 residues. CDR3: CAWSEGHRATDTQYF. In DNA form, the CDR3 reads TGTGCCTGGAGTGAGGGGCACAGGGCCACAGATACGCAGTATTTT.

The chain combines TRBV27 with TRBJ2-7; D possibly corresponds to TRBD2 (5 bases). The CDR3 length is 17 residues. Germline values: CDR1 MNHEY, CDR2 SMNVEV (reference sequence). Trimming cost V 3 bases and J 1 base, with 19 bases left between them. As DNA, the CDR3 is TGTGCCAGCAGTTTTAAGGGCGGGTTAGGTGGTTCCTACGAGCAGTACTTC. The encoded protein is CASSFKGGLGGSYEQYF.

The rearrangement uses TRBV7-2 and TRBJ1-1; possible D gene TRBD1, 5 bases. Germline assignment: CDR1 SGHTA and CDR2 FQGNSA. Trimming took 3 bases from V and 5 from J, leaving 16 bases between them. The CDR3 spans 15 residues. The CDR3 region has the DNA TGTGCCAGCAGCTTCTCAGGGACTCTTGCGACTGAAGCTTTCTTT. Translating gives CASSFSGTLATEAFF.

The CDR3 region has the DNA TGTGCCAGCAGTGACTCACAGGACACCGGGGAGCTGTTTTTT. Translating it yields CASSDSQDTGELFF. V and J are TRBV6-4 and TRBJ2-2; perhaps TRBD1 as D (5 bases). Looked up from germline, CDR1 is MRHNA and CDR2 is SNTAGT. The CDR3 length is 14 residues. V lost 0 bases and J 3 bases, leaving 5 bases between the germline ends.

In this sample, this clone turned up a few times. The rearrangement links TRBV29-1 to TRBJ2-5, with D perhaps TRBD1 or TRBD2 (6 bases each). This CDR3 contains 12 residues. Germline V lookup: CDR1 SQVTM, CDR2 ANQGSEA. V lost 7 bases to trimming and J lost 4 bases, with 13 bases between them. The CDR3 loop reads CSARGGIETQYF. CDR3 DNA sequence: TGCAGCGCCCGAGGGGGGATAGAGACCCAGTACTTC.

The CDR3 region has the DNA TGTGTCATTGCCGACGCGAACACCGGGGAGCTGTTTTTT. Translating gives CVIADANTGELFF. The gene calls are TRBV19 and TRBJ2-2, with D uncertain. The CDR3 consists of 13 residues. CDR1 is LNHDA, CDR2 SQIVND, per germline (reference sequence).

Only a few counts were recorded for this clone. The CDR3, as DNA: TGTGCCATCAGTGAGCCCTACTCCGATACGCAGTATTTT. Protein product: CAISEPYSDTQYF. The V and J genes are TRBV10-3 and TRBJ2-3, with unresolved D. From germline, CDR1 is ENHRY and CDR2 SYGVKD. CDR3 size: 13 residues. The V and J ends lost 2 bases and 6 bases respectively, with 9 bases between them.

This chain joins TRBV4-1 and TRBJ2-1, with 11 bases that match TRBD2. With V trimmed by 6 bases and J by 2 bases, 3 bases remained unmatched. This CDR3 is 15 amino acids long. The V gene's germline CDR1 is MGHRA and CDR2 YSYEKL. The CDR3 DNA is TGCGCCAGCAGACAGACTAGCGGGACCTACAATGAGCAGTTCTTC. Protein: CASRQTSGTYNEQFF.

This sequence joins TRBV6-1 and TRBJ2-5; D may be TRBD2 (6 bases). The germline V gene encodes CDR1 MNHNS and CDR2 SASEGT. The CDR3 extends over 15 amino acids. The ends were cut back, 3 bases at V and 0 bases at J, with 11 bases in the middle. The chain's CDR3 is CASSDIRDYQETQYF. The CDR3 DNA follows: TGTGCCAGCAGTGACATCCGGGACTACCAAGAGACCCAGTACTTC.

A note on this clone: The same CDR3 also results from other DNA sequences found in this sample. The rearrangement joins TRBV9 to TRBJ2-7; 7 nucleotides line up with TRBD1. Unmatched junction bases numbered 3, after V lost 0 bases and J lost 0 bases. Germline CDR1 SGDLS, CDR2 YYNGEE. The CDR3 sequence is 15 residues long. The CDR3 here is CASSVGGGGSYEQYF. CDR3 nucleotide sequence: TGTGCCAGCAGCGTAGGAGGGGGCGGCTCCTACGAGCAGTACTTC.

The V and J genes are TRBV29-1 and TRBJ1-1; D is ambiguous. From germline, CDR1 is SQVTM and CDR2 ANQGSEA. V lost 4 bases and J 1 base, leaving 10 bases between the germline ends. There are 13 residues in the CDR3. For the CDR3, the DNA is TGCAGCGTTGTCTATGGAGGGAACACTGAAGCTTTCTTT. Its protein product is CSVVYGGNTEAFF.